These 9 T cell receptor beta chains came from one sample sequenced in a study of cytomegalovirus exposure and HLA in healthy donors (dated 2017 in TCRdb). Preparation of the library involved the immunoSEQ multiplex PCR assay. The multiplex PCR relied on a mix of 60 forward primers for TCR Vbeta segments and 13 reverse primers for TCR Jbeta segments. The table was pulled from immuneACCESS by TCRdb, which kept in-frame rearrangements only. Such tables lose some clones; where checked, under half of the loss comes from unresolved V genes, and the rest has no known cause. This sample comprises 180,000 or so clones, 70% to 90% of them detected only once. The ten largest clones take up about a tenth of the sample. The sample comprised PBMCs. The source is a man aged 18 to 30 in good health and CMV-seropositive.

This clone is a singleton in its sample. The V call is TRBV5-1, the J call TRBJ2-4, with D tentatively TRBD1 (6 bases). Per germline, CDR1 SGHRS and CDR2 YFSETQ. This CDR3 is 14 amino acids long. Trimming removed 4 bases from V and 4 bases from J, with 12 bases in between. In DNA, the CDR3 is TGCGCCAGCAGCCCACCGGACAGAAAAAACATTCAGTACTTC. This gives the protein CASSPPDRKNIQYF.

This chain joins TRBV30 and TRBJ1-1, with TRBD1 as a possible D gene (5 bases). Trimming pared 4 bases from V and 7 bases from J, leaving 16 bases between. The CDR3 totals 13 residues. Looked up from germline, CDR1 is GTSNPN and CDR2 is SVGIG (reference sequence). CDR3 amino acids: CAWTQTPGIEAFF. For the CDR3, the DNA is TGTGCCTGGACCCAAACCCCAGGGATTGAAGCTTTCTTT.

Remarks on this clone: The germline gene is not matched at one end of the junction; a read error may be the cause. The chain is built from TRBV4-1 and TRBJ2-1, with D possibly being TRBD2 (7 bases). Looked up from germline, CDR1 is MGHRA and CDR2 is YSYEKL. The CDR3 covers 14 residues. The CDR3: CASRQEGGYDEQFF. Written as DNA, the CDR3 is TGCGCCAGCCGCCAGGAGGGGGGGTACGATGAGCAGTTCTTC.

This clone showed up just a few times. This chain joins TRBV6-5 and TRBJ2-7, with D perhaps matching TRBD1 (6 bases). The CDR3 has 11 residues. Germline CDR1 MNHEY, CDR2 SVGAGI. V lost 8 bases, J lost 3 bases, and 8 bases lay in between. CDR3 amino acids: CASRDIYEQYF. In DNA form, the CDR3 reads TGTGCCAGCCGGGACATCTACGAGCAGTACTTC.

This clone was detected only a few times. V is TRBV4-1 and J is TRBJ2-7; D not certain. The length of the CDR3 is 11 residues. V was cut by 1 base and J by 5 bases, with 3 bases left in between. Germline CDR1 and CDR2: MGHRA and YSYEKL. The CDR3 protein is CASSQGDEQYF. Here the CDR3 DNA reads TGCGCCAGCAGCCAAGGAGACGAGCAGTACTTC.

The gene calls are TRBV7-8 and TRBJ1-4; tentative D call: TRBD1 (6 bases). CDR3 size: 16 residues. Germline V gene data show CDR1 as SGHVS and CDR2 as FQNEAQ. Trimming took 5 bases from V and 8 from J, leaving 21 bases between them. CDR3 DNA: TGTGCCAGCAGCCTACCGCGGCGCCTGGGGGCCGAAAAACTGTTTTTT. This encodes CASSLPRRLGAEKLFF.

V usage is TRBV14 and J usage is TRBJ2-7; tentative D call: TRBD1 (5 bases). Trimming removed 0 bases from V and 5 bases from J, with 17 bases in between. Germline V CDR1 and CDR2: SGHDN, FVKESK. CDR3 length: 16 residues. The CDR3 bases are TGTGCCAGCAGCCAAGATGGGCTGGGGCCTGGCCACGAGCAGTACTTC. It codes for CASSQDGLGPGHEQYF.

This sequence joins TRBV4-1 and TRBJ1-1; the D is unclear. CDR3 length: 13 amino acids. Germline V gene data show CDR1 as MGHRA and CDR2 as YSYEKL. Trimming shortened V by 5 bases and J by 1 base, and 8 bases separated the two germline ends. This CDR3 is CASSVRRNTEAFF. CDR3 DNA sequence: TGCGCCAGCAGCGTGCGGCGGAACACTGAAGCTTTCTTT.

The chain uses TRBV1 and TRBJ1-1; TRBD1, the table's D call, lacks a check against the DNA. TRBV1 is labeled a pseudogene. The CDR3 has 13 residues. CDR3 protein: CTSSHRGITEAFF. The CDR3 DNA reads TGCACCAGCAGTCACAGGGGAATAACTGAAGCTTTCTTT.